The sequence of this TCR beta chain was determined in a study of T cell changes during pregnancy in multiple sclerosis (dated by TCRdb to between 2018 and 2021). Background on the whole study: The study examined how the T cell repertoire changed over the course of pregnancy in women with multiple sclerosis.

Only one count was recorded for this clone. The antigen it binds to is not known. The sample holds no much larger clone one base away, and base qualities are not on file. Per the germline V gene, MNHNS is the CDR1 and SASEGT is the CDR2. V sheds 3 bases and J sheds 4 bases, leaving 13 bases between their ends. The CDR3 spans 15 residues, from the cysteine through the phenylalanine. Only the CDR3 portion is preserved as DNA: 45 bases, with reading frame beginning at the first base. Library creation used the immunoSEQ multiplex PCR assay. The source is immuneACCESS, and TCRdb retained only in-frame sequences with V and J called. Part of the clones is not carried over; for the studies checked, unresolved V genes explain less than half of this, and the remainder is unexplained. The sample data list roughly 57,000 clones, and over 85% of these were observed just once. The top ten clonotypes cover approximately 2.8% of the sample.

The chain was built from TRBV6-1 and TRBJ1-3; the D segment could be TRBD1, given 5 matching bases. The sample in question was CD8+ T cells from peripheral blood mononuclear cells, obtained before pregnancy. The TCR comes from a female donor with multiple sclerosis, enrolled in a pregnancy study. DNA sequence: TGTGCCAGCAGTGAGGACAAGTGGGTGGGAAACACCATATATTTT. Protein translation: CASSEDKWVGNTIYF.